The present T cell receptor (beta chain) was sequenced within a study of blood T cell repertoires in COVID-19. The CDR3 spans 14 residues. Germline V gene sequence: CDR1 MDHEN, CDR2 SYDVKM. V was clipped by 5 bases and J by 4 bases, with 15 bases between them. Original processing notes: Amplification of reference gene primers was used by the study to estimate nucleated cell counts. TCRdb's copy holds only in-frame clones and misses some; the assay was immunoSEQ multiplex PCR. That table gives V, J and clone size, and the DNA gave D and trimming. Here the sample spans approximately 350,000 clones, around 92% being singletons.

This receptor was taken from a woman in her twenties or thirties with COVID-19, enrolled during active disease. The sample taken for sequencing was peripheral blood. The J gene is TRBJ2-7, the V gene TRBV28; D may be TRBD1 (6 bases). CDR3 bases: TGTGCCAGCAGTCCGGGGCGCAGGGGTTACGAGCAGTACGTC. Translating it yields CASSPGRRGYEQYV.